The rows below give T cell receptor beta chains drawn from one sample of a study of spatial heterogeneity in lung cancer. TCRdb analysed the 5' RACE reads with MiXCR anew, one entry per CDR3 protein. The sample includes approximately 38,000 distinct CDR3 sequences, around 5.8% seen only once; the top ten take 11%. The sequences come from PBMCs, collected at surgery. Receptors originate from a male donor with early-stage non-small cell lung cancer. Each CDR3 is given with its conserved first and last residue. A D gene is named only where the DNA matches it firmly. The size field is filled for only some rows; it gives once, few, many or a size class.

TRBJ2-7 many . TRBV6-5 CASSSRYEQYF TGTGCCAGCAGTTCCCGCTACGAGCAGTACTTC
TRBJ2-2 . TRBD1 TRBV30 CARDSYSGELFF TGTGCTAGGGACAGCTACAGCGGGGAGCTGTTTTTT
TRBJ2-5 many . TRBV10-2 CASAVVGGETQYF TGCGCCAGCGCGGTCGTTGGGGGAGAGACCCAGTACTTC
TRBJ1-1 many TRBD1 TRBV7-9 CASSLASRGHTEAFF TGTGCCAGCAGCTTAGCTTCCAGGGGGCACACTGAAGCTTTCTTT
TRBJ1-1 many . TRBV4-1 CASSQDPVNSDPGDTEAFF TGCGCCAGCAGCCAAGATCCCGTCAATTCCGATCCCGGAGACACTGAAGCTTTCTTT
TRBJ2-3 . . TRBV3-1 CASSLDTLSTQYF TGTGCCAGCAGCCTAGACACCTTATCCACGCAGTATTTT
TRBJ2-7 many . TRBV7-2 CASSLARASEQYF TGTGCCAGCAGCTTAGCACGAGCTTCCGAGCAGTACTTC
TRBJ1-3 . . TRBV10-3 CAIGGYGNTIYF TGTGCCATCGGGGGGTATGGAAACACCATATATTTT
TRBJ2-3 . . TRBV9 CASSVFGSGDTQYF TGTGCCAGCAGCGTCTTTGGTTCGGGCGATACGCAGTATTTT
TRBJ1-1 many . TRBV6-6 CASSPTVNTEAFF TGTGCCAGCAGCCCGACAGTGAACACTGAAGCTTTCTTT
TRBJ2-7 few . TRBV12-3/TRBV12-4 CASSSSYEQYF TGTGCCAGCAGTTCGAGCTACGAGCAGTACTTC
TRBJ1-5 many . TRBV20-1 CSASFGSPNQPQHF TGCAGTGCTAGTTTCGGGAGCCCTAATCAGCCCCAGCATTTT
TRBJ1-1 many . TRBV6-2/TRBV6-3 CASRVYPNTEAFF TGTGCCAGCCGGGTGTATCCTAACACTGAAGCTTTCTTT
TRBJ2-3 few . TRBV2 CAGRQRITATQYF TGTGCCGGGCGACAGAGGATCACAGCTACGCAGTATTTT
TRBJ2-1 many . TRBV4-2 CASSQEGQGDNEQFF TGTGCCAGCAGCCAAGAAGGGCAGGGCGACAATGAGCAGTTCTTC
TRBJ1-1 many . TRBV24-1 CATSDFYMTEAFF TGTGCCACCAGTGATTTCTACATGACTGAAGCTTTCTTT
TRBJ2-5 many TRBD2 TRBV28 CASRVAGGQETQYF TGTGCCAGCAGGGTAGCGGGGGGGCAAGAGACCCAGTACTTC
TRBJ1-2 many . TRBV5-1 CASSLGPYYGYTF TGCGCCAGCAGCTTGGGACCGTACTATGGCTACACCTTC
TRBJ2-7 many . TRBV10-2 CASKGGGGVQASYEQYF TGCGCCAGCAAAGGCGGCGGGGGCGTCCAAGCCTCCTACGAGCAGTACTTC
TRBJ1-5 few TRBD1 TRBV6-2/TRBV6-3 CASSYLQGAGQPQHF TGTGCCAGCAGTTACTTACAGGGGGCAGGTCAGCCCCAGCATTTT
TRBJ1-1 many . TRBV4-3 CASSQEVNTEAFF TGCGCCAGCAGCCAAGAGGTGAACACTGAAGCTTTCTTT
TRBJ2-3 few . TRBV6-5 CASRPPLESTDTQYF TGTGCCAGCAGACCCCCACTAGAGAGCACAGATACGCAGTATTTT
TRBJ2-3 many . TRBV25-1 CASSQSQGGTDTQYF TGTGCCAGCAGTCAATCGCAGGGCGGCACAGATACGCAGTATTTT
TRBJ1-2 few . TRBV5-5 CASSLVTGYEANYGYTF TGTGCCAGCAGCTTGGTTACAGGGTACGAAGCTAACTATGGCTACACCTTC
TRBJ2-7 many TRBD1 TRBV4-3 CASSTRQGSDEQYF TGCGCCAGCAGCACCCGACAGGGGAGCGACGAGCAGTACTTC
TRBJ1-2 many . TRBV2 CASSEQEFGRTNYGYTF TGTGCCAGCAGTGAACAGGAATTCGGCAGGACTAACTATGGCTACACCTTC
TRBJ2-1 . TRBD2 TRBV7-3 CASSLTSGGGNEQFF TGTGCCAGCAGCTTGACTAGCGGGGGCGGGAATGAGCAGTTCTTC
TRBJ2-7 many . TRBV5-5 CASSLGARDEQYF TGTGCCAGCAGCTTGGGGGCGCGGGACGAGCAGTACTTC
TRBJ2-2 many TRBD1 TRBV10-3 CAIRPSPTGGTGELFF TGTGCCATCAGGCCGTCGCCCACAGGGGGGACCGGGGAGCTGTTTTTT
TRBJ2-5 . . TRBV4-1 CASSQAPQETQYF TGCGCCAGCAGCCAAGCCCCCCAAGAGACCCAGTACTTC
TRBJ2-1 . . TRBV11-2 CASSLDQGPYNEQFF TGTGCCAGCAGCTTAGATCAGGGGCCGTACAATGAGCAGTTCTTC
TRBJ2-4 . . TRBV2 CASSLARSLAKNIQYF TGTGCCAGCAGCCTGGCGCGGAGTCTAGCCAAAAACATTCAGTACTTC
TRBJ2-1 . . TRBV6-2/TRBV6-3 CASSRMGHSSYNEQFF TGTGCCAGCAGTCGGATGGGACACAGCTCCTACAATGAGCAGTTCTTC
TRBJ2-1 few TRBD1 TRBV5-4 CASSLGQGGYNEQFF TGTGCCAGCAGCTTGGGACAGGGGGGCTACAATGAGCAGTTCTTC
TRBJ1-5 many . TRBV7-2 CASSVGTPQPQHF TGTGCCAGCAGCGTCGGGACCCCTCAGCCCCAGCATTTT
TRBJ1-2 few TRBD1 TRBV27 CASGLKGQGYGYTF TGTGCCAGCGGTCTTAAAGGACAGGGCTATGGCTACACCTTC
TRBJ1-3 many . TRBV12-3/TRBV12-4 CASSLGPQGSSGNTIYF TGTGCCAGCAGTTTAGGGCCGCAGGGCTCCTCTGGAAACACCATATATTTT
TRBJ1-3 few . TRBV6-5 CASSYSEVLNPGNTIYF TGTGCCAGCAGTTACTCGGAAGTCCTAAACCCGGGAAACACCATATATTTT
TRBJ2-3 many . TRBV11-2 CASSLTYTDTQYF TGTGCCAGCAGCTTAACTTACACAGATACGCAGTATTTT
TRBJ2-2 . . TRBV20-1 CSATWAANTGELFF TGCAGTGCTACTTGGGCTGCGAACACCGGGGAGCTGTTTTTT
TRBJ2-1 many . TRBV5-1 CASSRQQSSYNEQFF TGCGCCAGCAGCCGCCAGCAGAGCTCCTACAATGAGCAGTTCTTC